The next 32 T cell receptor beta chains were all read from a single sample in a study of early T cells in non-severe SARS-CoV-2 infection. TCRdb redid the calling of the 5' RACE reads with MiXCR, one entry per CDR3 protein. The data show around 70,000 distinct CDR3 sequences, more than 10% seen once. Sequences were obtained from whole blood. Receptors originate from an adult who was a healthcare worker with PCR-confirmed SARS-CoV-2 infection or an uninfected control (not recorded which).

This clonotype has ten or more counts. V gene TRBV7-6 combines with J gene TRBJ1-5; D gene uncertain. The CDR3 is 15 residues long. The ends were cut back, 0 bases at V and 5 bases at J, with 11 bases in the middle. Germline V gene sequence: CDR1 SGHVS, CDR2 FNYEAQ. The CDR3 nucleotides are TGTGCCAGCAGCTTAGCTACACAGCCAGATCAGCCCCAGCATTTT. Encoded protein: CASSLATQPDQPQHF.

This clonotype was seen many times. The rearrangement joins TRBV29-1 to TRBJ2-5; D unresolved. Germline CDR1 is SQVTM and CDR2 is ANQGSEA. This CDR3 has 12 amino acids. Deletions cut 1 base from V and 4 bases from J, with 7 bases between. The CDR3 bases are TGCAGCGTTGAAGCAGCCTCAGAGACCCAGTACTTC. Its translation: CSVEAASETQYF.

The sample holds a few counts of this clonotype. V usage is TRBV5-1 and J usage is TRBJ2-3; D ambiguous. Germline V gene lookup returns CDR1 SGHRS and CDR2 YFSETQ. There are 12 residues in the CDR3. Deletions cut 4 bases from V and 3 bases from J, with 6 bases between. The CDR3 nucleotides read TGCGCCAGCAGCGGCGCTACAGATACGCAGTATTTT. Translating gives CASSGATDTQYF. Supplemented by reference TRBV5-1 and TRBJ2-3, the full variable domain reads KAGVTQTPRYLIKTRGQQVTLSCSPISGHRSVSWYQQTPGQGLQFLFEYFSETQRNKGNFPGRFSGRQFSNSRSEMNVSTLELGDSALYLCASSGATDTQYFGPGTRLTVL.

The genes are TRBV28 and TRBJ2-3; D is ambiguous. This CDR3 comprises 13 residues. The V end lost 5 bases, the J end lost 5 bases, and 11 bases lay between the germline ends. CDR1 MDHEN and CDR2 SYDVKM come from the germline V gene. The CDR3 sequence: CASSPPMGDTQYF. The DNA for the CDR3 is TGTGCCAGCAGTCCCCCGATGGGAGATACGCAGTATTTT.

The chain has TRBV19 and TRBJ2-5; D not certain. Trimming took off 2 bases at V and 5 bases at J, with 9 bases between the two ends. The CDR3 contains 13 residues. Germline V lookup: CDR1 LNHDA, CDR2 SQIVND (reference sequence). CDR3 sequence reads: CASSIFHSETQYF. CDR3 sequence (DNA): TGTGCCAGTAGTATATTCCACAGCGAGACCCAGTACTTC.

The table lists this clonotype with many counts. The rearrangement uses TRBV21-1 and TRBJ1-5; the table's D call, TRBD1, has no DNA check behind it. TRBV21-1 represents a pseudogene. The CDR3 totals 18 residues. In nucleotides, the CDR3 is TGTGCCAGCAGCAAAGTTCGAGACAGGGCCTATAGCAATCAGCCCCAGCATTTT. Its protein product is CASSKVRDRAYSNQPQHF.

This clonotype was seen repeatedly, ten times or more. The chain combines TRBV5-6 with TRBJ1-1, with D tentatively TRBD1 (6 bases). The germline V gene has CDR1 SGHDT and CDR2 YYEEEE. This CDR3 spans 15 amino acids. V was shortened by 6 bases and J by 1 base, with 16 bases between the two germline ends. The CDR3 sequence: CASTIRQVRNTEAFF. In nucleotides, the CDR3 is TGTGCCAGCACCATTAGACAGGTCCGGAACACTGAAGCTTTCTTT.

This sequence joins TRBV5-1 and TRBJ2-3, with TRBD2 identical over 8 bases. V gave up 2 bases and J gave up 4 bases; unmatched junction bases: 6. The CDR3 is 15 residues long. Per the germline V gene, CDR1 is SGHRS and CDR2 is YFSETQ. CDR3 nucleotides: TGCGCCAGCAGCTTTCTAGCGGGCCCCGCAGATACGCAGTATTTT. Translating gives CASSFLAGPADTQYF.

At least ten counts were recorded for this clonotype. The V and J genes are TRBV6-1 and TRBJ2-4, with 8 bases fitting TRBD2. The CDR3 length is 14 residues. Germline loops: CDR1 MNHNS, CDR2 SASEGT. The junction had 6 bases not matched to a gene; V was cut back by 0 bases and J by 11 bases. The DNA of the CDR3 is TGTGCCAGCAGTGAAGCTCGGCTAGCGGGTGTTCAGTACTTC. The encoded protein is CASSEARLAGVQYF.

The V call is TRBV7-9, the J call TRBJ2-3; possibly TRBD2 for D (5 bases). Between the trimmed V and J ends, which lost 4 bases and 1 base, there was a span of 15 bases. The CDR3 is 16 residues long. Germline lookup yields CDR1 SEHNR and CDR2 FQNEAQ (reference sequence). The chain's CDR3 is CASSWNEGPRTDTQYF. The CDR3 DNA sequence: TGTGCCAGCAGCTGGAACGAGGGCCCCCGCACAGATACGCAGTATTTT.

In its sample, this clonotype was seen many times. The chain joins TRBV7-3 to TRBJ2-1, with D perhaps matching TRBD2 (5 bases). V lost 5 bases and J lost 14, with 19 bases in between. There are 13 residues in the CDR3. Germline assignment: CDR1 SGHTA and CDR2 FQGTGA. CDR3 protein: CASSRDGSAVKFF. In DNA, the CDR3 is TGTGCCAGCAGCCGGGATGGGTCGGCGGTTAAGTTCTTC. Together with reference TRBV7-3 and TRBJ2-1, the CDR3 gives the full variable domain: GAGVSQTPSNKVTEKGKYVELRCDPISGHTALYWYRQSLGQGPEFLIYFQGTGAADDSGLPNDRFFAVRPEGSVSTLKIQRTERGDSAVYLCASSRDGSAVKFFGPGTRLTVL.

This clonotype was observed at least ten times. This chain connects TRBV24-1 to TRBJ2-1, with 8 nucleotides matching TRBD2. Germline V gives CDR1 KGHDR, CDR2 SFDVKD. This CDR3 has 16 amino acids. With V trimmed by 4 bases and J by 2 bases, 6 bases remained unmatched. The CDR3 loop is CATSDPTSETYNEQFF. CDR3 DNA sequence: TGTGCCACCAGTGACCCGACTAGCGAGACCTACAATGAGCAGTTCTTC.

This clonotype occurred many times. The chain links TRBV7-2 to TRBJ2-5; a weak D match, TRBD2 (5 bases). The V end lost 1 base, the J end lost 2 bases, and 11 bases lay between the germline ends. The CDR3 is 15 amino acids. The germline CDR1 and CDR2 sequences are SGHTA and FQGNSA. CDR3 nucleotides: TGTGCCAGCAGCTTAGGAGGCGGGTCACAAGAGACCCAGTACTTC. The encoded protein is CASSLGGGSQETQYF.

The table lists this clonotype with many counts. CDR3 nucleotide sequence: TGTGCCAGCACCACTGGACAGGGGGCGAATCAGCCCCAGCATTTT. As protein: CASTTGQGANQPQHF. V and J are TRBV6-6 and TRBJ1-5; 11 bases are shared with TRBD1. Germline trimming cut 7 bases from V and 4 bases from J; bases unmatched to any gene: 6. CDR1 and CDR2 (germline): MNHNY, SVGAGI (reference sequence). CDR3 length equals 15 residues.

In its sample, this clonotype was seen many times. CDR3 amino acids: CASSPGGGVGQPQHF. For the CDR3, the DNA is TGTGCCAGCAGTCCGGGGGGGGGCGTGGGCCAGCCCCAGCATTTT. V usage is TRBV12-3 or TRBV12-4 and J usage is TRBJ1-5, with D tentatively TRBD1 (6 bases). V lost 5 bases, J lost 7 bases, and 18 bases lay in between. This CDR3 region has 15 residues.

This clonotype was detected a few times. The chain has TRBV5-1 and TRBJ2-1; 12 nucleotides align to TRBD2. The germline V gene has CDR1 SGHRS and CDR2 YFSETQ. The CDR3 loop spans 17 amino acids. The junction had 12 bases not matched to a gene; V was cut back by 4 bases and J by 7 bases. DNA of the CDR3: TGCGCCAGCAGCCCGCCTGACCTAGCGGGAGGGGGGAATGAGCAGTTCTTC. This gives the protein CASSPPDLAGGGNEQFF.

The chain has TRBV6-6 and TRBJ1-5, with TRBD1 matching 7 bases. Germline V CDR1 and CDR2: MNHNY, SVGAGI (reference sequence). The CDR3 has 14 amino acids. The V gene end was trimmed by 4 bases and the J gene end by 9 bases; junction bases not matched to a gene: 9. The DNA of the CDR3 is TGTGCCAGCAGTTCACAGGGGCGGGATCTGCCCCAGCATTTT. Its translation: CASSSQGRDLPQHF.

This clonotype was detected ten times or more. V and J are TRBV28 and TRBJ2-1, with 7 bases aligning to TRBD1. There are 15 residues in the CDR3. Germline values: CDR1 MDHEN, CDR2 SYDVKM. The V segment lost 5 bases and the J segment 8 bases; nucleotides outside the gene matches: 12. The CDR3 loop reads CASSTTGQAGDEQFF. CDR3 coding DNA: TGTGCCAGCAGTACCACTGGACAGGCGGGCGATGAGCAGTTCTTC.

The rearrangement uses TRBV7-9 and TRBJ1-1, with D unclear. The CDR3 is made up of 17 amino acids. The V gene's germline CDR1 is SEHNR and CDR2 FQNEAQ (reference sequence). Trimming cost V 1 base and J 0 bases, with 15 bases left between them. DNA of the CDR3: TGTGCCAGCAGCTTAGAAGGGCTGGTGGAAATGAACACTGAAGCTTTCTTT. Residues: CASSLEGLVEMNTEAFF.

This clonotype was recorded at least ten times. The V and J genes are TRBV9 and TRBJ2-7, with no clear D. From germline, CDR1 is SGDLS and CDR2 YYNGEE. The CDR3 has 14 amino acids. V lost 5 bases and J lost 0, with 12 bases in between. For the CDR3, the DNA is TGTGCCAGCAGTCCCCAACGGGTCTCCTACGAGCAGTACTTC. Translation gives CASSPQRVSYEQYF.

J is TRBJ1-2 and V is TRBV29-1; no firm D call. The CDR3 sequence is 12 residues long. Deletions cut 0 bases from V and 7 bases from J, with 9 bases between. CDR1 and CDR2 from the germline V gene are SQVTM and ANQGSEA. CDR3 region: CSVEDLPGGYTF. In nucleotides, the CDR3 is TGCAGCGTTGAAGATCTCCCGGGTGGCTACACCTTC.

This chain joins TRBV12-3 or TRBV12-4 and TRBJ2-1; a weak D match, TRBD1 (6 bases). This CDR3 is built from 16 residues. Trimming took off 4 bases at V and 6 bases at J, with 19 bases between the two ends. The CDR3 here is CASSYSAGTLFNEQFF. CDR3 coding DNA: TGTGCCAGCAGTTACTCCGCCGGGACACTCTTCAATGAGCAGTTCTTC.

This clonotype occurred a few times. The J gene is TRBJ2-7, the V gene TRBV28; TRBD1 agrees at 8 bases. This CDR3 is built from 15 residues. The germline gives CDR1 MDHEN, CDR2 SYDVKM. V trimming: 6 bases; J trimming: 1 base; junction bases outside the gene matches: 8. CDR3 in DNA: TGTGCCAGCAGCCCCTGGACAGGGAATTCCTACGAGCAGTACTTC. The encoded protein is CASSPWTGNSYEQYF. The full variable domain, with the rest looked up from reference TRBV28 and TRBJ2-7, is DVKVTQSSRYLVKRTGEKVFLECVQDMDHENMFWYRQDPGLGLRLIYFSYDVKMKEKGDIPEGYSVSREKKERFSLILESASTNQTSMYLCASSPWTGNSYEQYFGPGTRLTVT.

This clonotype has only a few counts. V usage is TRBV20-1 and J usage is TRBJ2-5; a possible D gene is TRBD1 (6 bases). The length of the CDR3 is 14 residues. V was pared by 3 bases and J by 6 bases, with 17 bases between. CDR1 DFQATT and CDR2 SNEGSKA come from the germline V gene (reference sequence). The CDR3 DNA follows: TGCAGTGCTAGTCCCGCAGGGGCAATTCAGACCCAGTACTTC. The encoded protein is CSASPAGAIQTQYF.

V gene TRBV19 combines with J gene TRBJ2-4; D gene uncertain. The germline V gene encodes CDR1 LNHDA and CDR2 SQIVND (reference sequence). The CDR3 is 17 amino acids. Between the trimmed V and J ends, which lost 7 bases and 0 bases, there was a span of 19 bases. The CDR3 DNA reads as TGTGCCAGTATCAATCGGGTTGCGGAGCTAGCCAAAAACATTCAGTACTTC. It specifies CASINRVAELAKNIQYF.

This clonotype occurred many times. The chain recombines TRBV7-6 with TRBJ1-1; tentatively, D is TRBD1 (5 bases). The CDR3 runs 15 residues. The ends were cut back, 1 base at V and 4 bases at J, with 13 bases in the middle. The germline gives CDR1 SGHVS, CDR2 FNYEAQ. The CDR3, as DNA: TGTGCCAGCAGCTTAGTTGAGGGGTCGAGCACTGAAGCTTTCTTT. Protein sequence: CASSLVEGSSTEAFF.

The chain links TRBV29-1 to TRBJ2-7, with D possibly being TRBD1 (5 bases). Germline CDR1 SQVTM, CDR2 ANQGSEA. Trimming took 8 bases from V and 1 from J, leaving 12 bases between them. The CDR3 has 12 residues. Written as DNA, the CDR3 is TGCAGCAAAAGGACATTGTCCTACGAGCAGTACTTC. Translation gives CSKRTLSYEQYF.

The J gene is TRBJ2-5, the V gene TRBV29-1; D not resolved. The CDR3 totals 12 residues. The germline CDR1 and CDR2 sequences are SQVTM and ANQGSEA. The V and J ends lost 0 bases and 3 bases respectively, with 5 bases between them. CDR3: CSVEDAEETQYF. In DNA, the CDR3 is TGCAGCGTTGAAGATGCGGAAGAGACCCAGTACTTC.

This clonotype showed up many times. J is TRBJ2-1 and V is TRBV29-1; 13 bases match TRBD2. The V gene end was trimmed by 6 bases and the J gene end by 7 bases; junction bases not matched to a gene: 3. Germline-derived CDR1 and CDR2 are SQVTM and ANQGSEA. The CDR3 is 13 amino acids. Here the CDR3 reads CSVPGLAGNEQFF. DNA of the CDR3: TGCAGCGTCCCGGGACTAGCGGGAAATGAGCAGTTCTTC.

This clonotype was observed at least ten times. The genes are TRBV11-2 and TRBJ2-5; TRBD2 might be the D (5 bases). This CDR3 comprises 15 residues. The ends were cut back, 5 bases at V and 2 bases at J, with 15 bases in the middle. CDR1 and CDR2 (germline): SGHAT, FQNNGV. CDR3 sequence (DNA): TGTGCCAGCAGCCCTACGGAGGACGGACAAGAGACCCAGTACTTC. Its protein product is CASSPTEDGQETQYF.

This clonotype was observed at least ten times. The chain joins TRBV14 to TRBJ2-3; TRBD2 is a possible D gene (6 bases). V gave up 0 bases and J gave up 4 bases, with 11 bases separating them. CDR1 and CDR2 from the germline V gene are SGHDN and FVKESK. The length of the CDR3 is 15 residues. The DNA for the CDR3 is TGTGCCAGCAGCCAAGATTGGAGGGACTCAGATACGCAGTATTTT. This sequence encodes CASSQDWRDSDTQYF.

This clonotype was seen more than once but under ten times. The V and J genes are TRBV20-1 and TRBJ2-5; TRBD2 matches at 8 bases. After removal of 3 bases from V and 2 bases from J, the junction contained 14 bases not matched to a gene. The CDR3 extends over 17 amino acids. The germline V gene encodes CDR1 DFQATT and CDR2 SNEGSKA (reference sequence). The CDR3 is CSASIPPGGDLQETQYF. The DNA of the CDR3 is TGCAGTGCTAGTATACCCCCCGGGGGGGACCTGCAAGAGACCCAGTACTTC.